Included here is one TCR beta chain sequence, with context. Its antigen is undetermined. The germline CDR1 and CDR2 sequences are SGDLS and YYNGEE. J was trimmed by 2 bases and V by 3 bases; bases with no gene match: 13. CDR3 size: 18 residues. PCR primers comprised 60 Vbeta and 13 Jbeta primers. This table comes from immunoSEQ multiplex PCR, and its TCRdb copy is limited to in-frame clones, with some not included. The profile covers roughly 170,000 clones, with over 70% appearing a single time and 1.4% to 1.5% taken by the ten largest. This sample is drawn from a study of cytomegalovirus exposure and HLA in healthy donors. Broader study findings: High specificity and sensitivity for cytomegalovirus status were reported for the classifier. Available immune exposure information was restricted to CMV serostatus only. Productive rates of about 87% or about 30% were seen for most TCR beta V segments in an earlier analysis.

This TCR came from a woman aged 25 to 39 in good health and CMV-seropositive. Sequencing was done on a sample of PBMCs. The chain recombines TRBV9 with TRBJ1-2; TRBD1 agrees at 10 bases. The DNA of the CDR3 is TGTGCCAGCAGCGCCCGACCCATGGGACAGGGGAAAAACTATGGCTACACCTTC. This gives the protein CASSARPMGQGKNYGYTF.